One and the same sample provided the 24 T cell receptor beta chains below, sequenced in a study of shared clonotypes between healthy human individuals. Some clones are missing from TCRdb's copy, which holds only in-frame ones; the method was immunoSEQ multiplex PCR. The sample records more than 2 million clones, around 95% being singletons. The material sequenced was naive CD4+ T cells sorted from blood. The sample's subset: CD45RA+ positively selected. These receptors were obtained from a man aged 18 to 29 in good health.

This sequence joins TRBV30 and TRBJ1-4, with a possible D match to TRBD1 (5 bases). CDR1 is GTSNPN, CDR2 SVGIG, per germline (reference sequence). V gave up 4 bases and J gave up 0 bases, with 12 bases separating them. The length of the CDR3 is 15 residues. CDR3: CAWTNQGATNEKLFF. DNA of the CDR3: TGTGCCTGGACCAATCAGGGTGCAACTAATGAAAAACTGTTTTTT.

V is TRBV27 and J is TRBJ2-7, with a tentative D call TRBD1 (5 bases). V was cut by 5 bases and J by 0 bases, with 8 bases left in between. The germline CDR1 and CDR2 sequences are MNHEY and SMNVEV (reference sequence). This CDR3 contains 13 residues. This CDR3 is CASSPGFSYEQYF. The CDR3 DNA reads TGTGCCAGCAGTCCAGGGTTCTCCTACGAGCAGTACTTC.

For the CDR3, the DNA is TGTGCCAGCAGCTCTCGAGACTGGTACCAAGAGACCCAGTACTTC. Amino acids: CASSSRDWYQETQYF. The V gene is TRBV7-6, the J gene TRBJ2-5; unclear D gene. Germline CDR1 is SGHVS and CDR2 is FNYEAQ. The CDR3 is made up of 15 amino acids. V lost 4 bases to trimming and J lost 0 bases, with 12 bases between them. Full variable domain (outside the CDR3, taken from reference TRBV7-6 and TRBJ2-5): GAGVSQSPRYKVTKRGQDVALRCDPISGHVSLYWYRQALGQGPEFLTYFNYEAQQDKSGLPNDRFSAERPEGSISTLTIQRTEQRDSAMYRCASSSRDWYQETQYFGPGTRLLVL.

Concerning this clone: The same CDR3 is also encoded by other DNA sequences in this sample. The rearrangement links TRBV4-1 to TRBJ2-7, with 11 bases matching TRBD2. V shed 0 bases, J shed 2 bases, and the junction held 3 bases outside the gene matches. The CDR3 sequence is 16 residues long. CDR1 MGHRA and CDR2 YSYEKL come from the germline V gene. CDR3 protein: CASSQEGLAGAYEQYF. The CDR3 coding sequence is TGCGCCAGCAGCCAAGAAGGACTAGCGGGTGCCTACGAGCAGTACTTC.

This chain joins TRBV6-1 and TRBJ2-7, with a possible D match to TRBD1 (5 bases). CDR1 is MNHNS, CDR2 SASEGT, per germline. V lost 7 bases to trimming and J lost 3 bases, with 19 bases between them. The CDR3 covers 15 residues. The CDR3: CASTEGVRVGYEQYF. CDR3 nucleotides: TGTGCCAGCACCGAAGGAGTCAGGGTTGGCTACGAGCAGTACTTC.

This sequence joins TRBV5-1 and TRBJ2-7; D tentatively reads TRBD1 or TRBD2 (7 bases each). V was shortened by 5 bases and J by 4 bases, with 16 bases between the two germline ends. The CDR3 spans 14 residues. CDR1 is SGHRS, CDR2 YFSETQ, per germline. CDR3 amino acids: CASSVRGGVYEQYF. DNA for the CDR3: TGCGCCAGCAGTGTCAGGGGGGGCGTGTACGAGCAGTACTTC.

This clone occurred once. This chain links TRBV29-1 with TRBJ2-5; the match to TRBD1 covers 12 bases. This CDR3 contains 13 residues. V was pared by 6 bases and J by 4 bases, with 3 bases of the junction left unmatched. Germline V gene sequence: CDR1 SQVTM, CDR2 ANQGSEA. The CDR3 region is CSVRDRGRETQYF. DNA of the CDR3: TGCAGCGTCAGGGACAGGGGGCGAGAGACCCAGTACTTC.

This chain links TRBV10-1 with TRBJ2-7, with D perhaps matching TRBD1 (5 bases). The germline V gene has CDR1 WNHNN and CDR2 SYGVQD (reference sequence). The V gene lost 4 bases and the J gene lost 1 base, with 11 bases spanning the gap. The length of the CDR3 is 14 residues. The CDR3 bases are TGCGCCAGCAGTGCAGGACAAGCATCCTACGAGCAGTACTTC. Translation: CASSAGQASYEQYF.

On this clone: At one of its ends the junction is not consistent with the germline gene, which may arise from a read error. This chain connects TRBV7-7 to TRBJ2-5, with D possibly being TRBD1 (5 bases). This CDR3 spans 16 amino acids. CDR1 SSHAT and CDR2 FNYEAQ come from the germline V gene (reference sequence). The CDR3 sequence: CASSLLPAGPQETQYF. The CDR3 DNA follows: TGTGCTAGCAGCTTACTCCCGGCAGGGCCCCAAGAGACCCAGTACTTC.

The genes are TRBV28 and TRBJ2-5, with D possibly being TRBD1 (5 bases). Trimming left V 5 bases short and J 6 bases short, with 22 bases between. Germline V gene lookup returns CDR1 MDHEN and CDR2 SYDVKM. The CDR3 is 16 residues long. CDR3 sequence: CASSPPRFRAGQTQYF. The CDR3 DNA follows: TGTGCCAGCAGTCCCCCGAGGTTTCGAGCAGGGCAGACCCAGTACTTC.

The V and J genes are TRBV10-3 and TRBJ2-2, with a possible D match to TRBD2 (6 bases). Germline CDR1 and CDR2: ENHRY and SYGVKD. The CDR3 has 14 residues. The V end was cut by 4 bases, the J end by 4 bases, with 10 bases between. CDR3 sequence: CAISATSSTGELFF. The CDR3 DNA is TGTGCCATCAGTGCGACTAGTTCCACCGGGGAGCTGTTTTTT.

The chain recombines TRBV7-2 with TRBJ1-5; D might be TRBD1 (5 bases). Germline V gene sequence: CDR1 SGHTA, CDR2 FQGNSA. The CDR3 contains 14 residues. The V end was cut by 1 base, the J end by 6 bases, with 10 bases between. The CDR3 loop is CASSLEAGPQPQHF. In nucleotides, the CDR3 is TGTGCCAGCAGCTTAGAGGCAGGGCCTCAGCCCCAGCATTTT. Full variable domain (remainder filled in from reference TRBV7-2 and TRBJ1-5): GAGVSQSPSNKVTEKGKDVELRCDPISGHTALYWYRQSLGQGLEFLIYFQGNSAPDKSGLPSDRFSAERTGGSVSTLTIQRTQQEDSAVYLCASSLEAGPQPQHFGDGTRLSIL.

V usage is TRBV30 and J usage is TRBJ1-3; no clear D. Germline CDR1 is GTSNPN and CDR2 is SVGIG (reference sequence). The CDR3 has 11 residues. V was clipped by 1 base and J by 6 bases, with 4 bases between them. The CDR3, as DNA: TGTGCCTGGAGTGGGGAAAACACCATATATTTT. It is translated as CAWSGENTIYF.

Points on this clone: Distinct nucleotide sequences in the sample also encode this CDR3. The chain has TRBV5-1 and TRBJ1-2, with TRBD1 identical over 7 bases. The V segment lost 0 bases and the J segment 7 bases; nucleotides outside the gene matches: 3. In germline, CDR1 is SGHRS, CDR2 YFSETQ. This CDR3 region has 13 residues. Here the CDR3 reads CASSLGQGSGYTF. The CDR3 region has the DNA TGCGCCAGCAGCTTGGGACAGGGAAGTGGCTACACCTTC. Based on the CDR3 plus reference TRBV5-1 and TRBJ1-2, the full variable domain is KAGVTQTPRYLIKTRGQQVTLSCSPISGHRSVSWYQQTPGQGLQFLFEYFSETQRNKGNFPGRFSGRQFSNSRSEMNVSTLELGDSALYLCASSLGQGSGYTFGSGTRLTVV.

This chain joins TRBV7-2 and TRBJ1-1; D is unclear. Trimming left V 3 bases short and J 5 bases short, with 13 bases between. Germline values: CDR1 SGHTA, CDR2 FQGNSA. There are 14 residues in the CDR3. As DNA, the CDR3 is TGTGCCAGCAGCTTGATTTCTCGTTGGACTGAAGCTTTCTTT. Encoded protein: CASSLISRWTEAFF.

In the case of this clone: Other DNA sequences in the sample encode the same CDR3. CDR3 in DNA: TGCGCCAGCAGCTTGGAGGGACTAGCGGGGACAGATACGCAGTATTTT. It encodes CASSLEGLAGTDTQYF. The chain links TRBV5-1 to TRBJ2-3, with TRBD2 matching 13 bases. Germline CDR1 and CDR2: SGHRS and YFSETQ. V gave up 0 bases and J gave up 3 bases; unmatched junction bases: 1. The CDR3 has 16 residues.

This clone came up a few times. J is TRBJ1-3 and V is TRBV28; D unclear. This CDR3 has 15 amino acids. V gave up 3 bases and J gave up 2 bases, with 11 bases separating them. CDR1 and CDR2 (germline): MDHEN, SYDVKM. Here the CDR3 reads CASSFGWATGNTIYF. The CDR3 region has the DNA TGTGCCAGCAGTTTTGGTTGGGCAACTGGAAACACCATATATTTT.

The sample holds one count of this clone. The chain couples TRBV5-8 to TRBJ1-1, with D possibly being TRBD1 (5 bases). Germline CDR1 and CDR2: SGHTS and YDEGEE. The ends were cut back, 5 bases at V and 9 bases at J, with 11 bases in the middle. The CDR3 has 11 amino acids. CDR3 loop: CASRGGAQAFF. Here the CDR3 DNA reads TGTGCCAGCAGGGGAGGGGCGCAAGCTTTCTTT.

This chain uses TRBV7-9 with TRBJ2-7, with 9 bases matching TRBD2. CDR3 size: 15 residues. CDR1 is SEHNR, CDR2 FQNEAQ, per germline (reference sequence). Trimming at V came to 2 bases and at J to 1 base, leaving 3 bases not matched to a gene. DNA for the CDR3: TGTGCCAGCAGCTTAACCCTAGCGGGGTCCTACGAGCAGTACTTC. Its protein is CASSLTLAGSYEQYF.

The J gene is TRBJ2-2, the V gene TRBV5-6; 11 positions match TRBD2. The ends lost 4 bases at V and 3 bases at J; junction bases unmatched: 8. CDR1 SGHDT and CDR2 YYEEEE come from the germline V gene. The CDR3 sequence is 17 residues long. The CDR3 nucleotides read TGTGCCAGCAGCCAACCGGGACTAGCGGACCACACCGGGGAGCTGTTTTTT. The encoded protein is CASSQPGLADHTGELFF.

This rearrangement joins TRBV6-5 to TRBJ1-6, with 9 bases fitting TRBD1. CDR1 and CDR2 from the germline V gene are MNHEY and SVGAGI. After removal of 2 bases from V and 9 bases from J, the junction contained 5 bases not matched to a gene. This CDR3 has 15 amino acids. The CDR3 region is CASSYGQGIRSPLHF. The CDR3 DNA reads TGTGCCAGCAGTTACGGACAGGGGATTCGTTCACCCCTCCACTTT.

The chain uses TRBV30 and TRBJ2-7; D might be TRBD1 (5 bases). CDR3 length equals 13 residues. The germline V gene has CDR1 GTSNPN and CDR2 SVGIG (reference sequence). The V end was cut by 2 bases, the J end by 6 bases, with 14 bases between. The DNA for the CDR3 is TGTGCCTGGAGTCTATCACCCACAGGCGAGCAGTACTTC. It yields the protein CAWSLSPTGEQYF.

The J gene is TRBJ2-2, the V gene TRBV2; no clear D. There are 12 residues in the CDR3. The V end lost 9 bases, the J end lost 4 bases, and 9 bases lay between the germline ends. Germline CDR1 reads SNHLY; CDR2 reads FYNNEI. The CDR3 DNA reads TGTGCCAGGGGTTTGGGCACCGGGGAGCTGTTTTTT. As protein: CARGLGTGELFF.

The chain is built from TRBV5-1 and TRBJ2-7, with D possibly being TRBD2 (5 bases). CDR3 length: 16 residues. With 4 bases removed from V and 3 bases from J, the gap between germline ends came to 20 bases. Germline loops: CDR1 SGHRS, CDR2 YFSETQ. DNA for the CDR3: TGCGCCAGCAGCCAGGACGGTCTCTCGGGAAACTACGAGCAGTACTTC. Its translation is CASSQDGLSGNYEQYF.